Listed here are 27 T cell receptor beta chains from one sample, sequenced in a study of cytomegalovirus exposure and HLA in healthy donors. Primers included in the PCR were 60 Vbeta and 13 Jbeta primers. TCRdb keeps only in-frame clones here, not all; method: immunoSEQ multiplex PCR. The repertoire has 100,000 or so clones, about 80% of them found once; the top ten carry about 3.1%. Sequences were obtained from PBMCs. The receptors originated from a woman between 35 and 50 years old in good health and CMV-seronegative.

The chain has TRBV9 and TRBJ1-2, with D possibly matching TRBD1 (6 bases). Germline CDR1 is SGDLS and CDR2 is YYNGEE. The CDR3 has 14 amino acids. Trimming took 4 bases from V and 3 from J, leaving 13 bases between them. Here the CDR3 reads CASSLEQGDYGYTF. DNA for the CDR3: TGTGCCAGCAGCTTGGAACAGGGTGACTATGGCTACACCTTC. The whole variable domain, filled in from reference TRBV9 and TRBJ1-2, reads DSGVTQTPKHLITATGQRVTLRCSPRSGDLSVYWYQQSLDQGLQFLIQYYNGEERAKGNILERFSAQQFPDLHSELNLSSLELGDSALYFCASSLEQGDYGYTFGSGTRLTVV.

This chain joins TRBV6-1 and TRBJ2-2; 11 positions agree with TRBD2. This CDR3 spans 14 amino acids. V lost 6 bases to trimming and J lost 8 bases; unmatched junction nucleotides: 5. The V gene's germline CDR1 is MNHNS and CDR2 SASEGT. The chain's CDR3 is CASRTSGGRGELFF. In DNA, the CDR3 is TGTGCCAGCAGAACTAGCGGGGGACGAGGGGAGCTGTTTTTT.

This chain links TRBV27 with TRBJ1-1; D call uncertain. CDR1 MNHEY and CDR2 SMNVEV come from the germline V gene (reference sequence). CDR3 length: 15 residues. Trimming removed 5 bases from V and 6 bases from J, with 19 bases in between. This chain's CDR3 is CASSPTGMRSAEAFF. The CDR3 nucleotides read TGTGCCAGCAGTCCGACCGGGATGCGAAGCGCTGAAGCTTTCTTT.

The rearrangement joins TRBV4-3 to TRBJ2-5; 10 bases are a match to TRBD2. The end of the DNA fits TRBJ2-7 better, so the J call may be wrong. This CDR3 spans 18 amino acids. Per germline, CDR1 LGHNA and CDR2 YSLEER. Here the CDR3 DNA reads TGCGCCAGCAGCCAAGTTGCTAGCGGGGGCTCAGGATCCTACGAGCAGTACTTC. It specifies CASSQVASGGSGSYEQYF.

This chain links TRBV6-6 with TRBJ2-5, with D perhaps matching TRBD2 (5 bases). The CDR3 is 13 amino acids. CDR1 is MNHNY and CDR2 is SVGAGI in the germline V gene (reference sequence). Trimming removed 1 base at V and 3 bases at J, with 6 bases between. In DNA, the CDR3 is TGTGCCAGCAGTTACTGGGGAGAAGAGACCCAGTACTTC. It encodes CASSYWGEETQYF.

This chain uses TRBV7-2 with TRBJ1-3; possibly TRBD1 for D (6 bases). Trimming took off 5 bases at V and 8 bases at J, with 16 bases between the two ends. Per germline, CDR1 SGHTA and CDR2 FQGNSA. This CDR3 region has 14 residues. The CDR3 protein is CASSRQGPRDTIYF. In DNA, the CDR3 is TGTGCCAGCAGCCGCCAGGGGCCCAGGGACACCATATATTTT.

This rearrangement joins TRBV6-1 to TRBJ2-1; D is possibly TRBD1 (5 bases). Germline CDR1 is MNHNS and CDR2 is SASEGT. Trimming left V 3 bases short and J 5 bases short, with 14 bases between. This CDR3 is 15 amino acids long. The CDR3 DNA sequence: TGTGCCAGCAGTGATGTGGCAGGGCTCGACAATGAGCAGTTCTTC. Its protein product is CASSDVAGLDNEQFF.

This clone was counted a few times. The chain uses TRBV9 and TRBJ2-1, with TRBD2 matching 10 bases. Germline lookup yields CDR1 SGDLS and CDR2 YYNGEE. CDR3 length equals 15 residues. Trimming took 0 bases from V and 8 from J; bases not matched to a gene: 5. CDR3 bases: TGTGCCAGCAGCGTAGCGAGCGGGGGGGCCCATGAGCAGTTCTTC. Translated, it gives CASSVASGGAHEQFF. Full variable domain (missing parts from reference TRBV9 and TRBJ2-1): DSGVTQTPKHLITATGQRVTLRCSPRSGDLSVYWYQQSLDQGLQFLIQYYNGEERAKGNILERFSAQQFPDLHSELNLSSLELGDSALYFCASSVASGGAHEQFFGPGTRLTVL.

V is TRBV6-5 and J is TRBJ2-2, with D maybe TRBD1 (5 bases). V was shortened by 0 bases and J by 6 bases, with 8 bases between the two germline ends. The CDR3 is made up of 14 amino acids. Germline V gene sequence: CDR1 MNHEY, CDR2 SVGAGI. CDR3 amino acids: CASSYSQGSGELFF. DNA for the CDR3: TGTGCCAGCAGTTACTCGCAGGGTTCCGGGGAGCTGTTTTTT.

J is TRBJ2-1 and V is TRBV2; D is ambiguous. CDR3 length: 15 residues. Trimming pared 1 base from V and 5 bases from J, leaving 12 bases between. Germline V gene sequence: CDR1 SNHLY, CDR2 FYNNEI. The CDR3 reads CASSEEGIAHNEQFF. DNA of the CDR3: TGTGCCAGCAGTGAAGAAGGTATAGCCCACAATGAGCAGTTCTTC.

The chain couples TRBV6-5 to TRBJ2-3; D might be TRBD2 (5 bases). Trimming stripped 0 bases from V and 13 bases from J, with 17 bases between. Germline V gene lookup returns CDR1 MNHEY and CDR2 SVGAGI. CDR3 length: 14 residues. This CDR3 reads CASSYSKSGPQKYF. In DNA, the CDR3 is TGTGCCAGCAGTTACTCGAAGAGCGGACCGCAGAAGTATTTT.

This chain uses TRBV2 with TRBJ1-2; 9 nucleotides line up with TRBD1. Trimming cost V 4 bases and J 4 bases; bases outside gene matches: 4. This CDR3 is 14 amino acids long. Germline CDR1 is SNHLY and CDR2 is FYNNEI. For the CDR3, the DNA is TGTGCCAGCAGTGGGACAGGGGTAGGCTATGGCTACACCTTC. Residues: CASSGTGVGYGYTF.

This CDR3 reads CASSLGGTGVGEQYF. The CDR3 coding sequence is TGTGCCAGCAGCTTAGGGGGGACAGGGGTAGGCGAGCAGTACTTC. The chain carries TRBV7-2 and TRBJ2-5; TRBD1 matches 10 bases. The J call may not be correct, given that the DNA end is closer to TRBJ2-7. The germline V gene has CDR1 SGHTA and CDR2 FQGNSA. The CDR3 spans 15 residues.

V is TRBV28 and J is TRBJ1-2; D is unresolved. CDR1 is MDHEN, CDR2 SYDVKM, per germline. Trimming removed 5 bases from V and 1 base from J, with 17 bases in between. The CDR3 runs 16 residues. CDR3 loop: CASSPLRGEGNYGYTF. In DNA form, the CDR3 reads TGTGCCAGCAGTCCCCTCCGCGGGGAGGGTAACTATGGCTACACCTTC.

This chain uses TRBV5-4 with TRBJ2-1, with a possible D match to TRBD1 (5 bases). Germline lookup yields CDR1 SGHNT and CDR2 YYREEE (reference sequence). V lost 0 bases and J 3 bases, leaving 7 bases between the germline ends. The CDR3 contains 14 residues. CDR3 residues: CASSLEQVYNEQFF. CDR3 nucleotides: TGTGCCAGCAGCTTGGAACAGGTCTACAATGAGCAGTTCTTC. The full variable domain, rest sourced from reference TRBV5-4 and TRBJ2-1, is ETGVTQSPTHLIKTRGQQVTLRCSSQSGHNTVSWYQQALGQGPQFIFQYYREEENGRGNFPPRFSGLQFPNYSSELNVNALELDDSALYLCASSLEQVYNEQFFGPGTRLTVL.

The V gene is TRBV27, the J gene TRBJ1-5, with D uncertain. Trimming took 3 bases from V and 4 from J, leaving 13 bases between them. Per the germline V gene, CDR1 is MNHEY and CDR2 is SMNVEV (reference sequence). CDR3 length: 15 amino acids. CDR3 nucleotide sequence: TGTGCCAGCAGTTTGGTGGCGGGAGGGAATCAGCCCCAGCATTTT. It yields the protein CASSLVAGGNQPQHF.

The gene calls are TRBV6-5 and TRBJ2-7; D gene uncertain. Deletions cut 5 bases from V and 1 base from J, with 9 bases between. CDR3 length equals 13 residues. Germline V lookup: CDR1 MNHEY, CDR2 SVGAGI. CDR3 residues: CASSLSGSYEQYF. The CDR3 bases are TGTGCCAGCAGTCTTTCCGGTTCCTACGAGCAGTACTTC.

The chain uses TRBV29-1 and TRBJ1-1, with unresolved D. V lost 7 bases to trimming and J lost 2 bases, with 17 bases between them. The CDR3 is 14 residues long. The V gene's germline CDR1 is SQVTM and CDR2 ANQGSEA. CDR3 protein: CSAQEGGINTEAFF. The CDR3 DNA is TGCAGCGCTCAGGAAGGAGGGATAAACACTGAAGCTTTCTTT.

This chain links TRBV2 with TRBJ2-5; 7 positions match TRBD1. The DNA end favors TRBJ2-7, so the J call may be wrong. The CDR3 loop spans 17 amino acids. Germline V gene data show CDR1 as SNHLY and CDR2 as FYNNEI. CDR3 nucleotides: TGTGCCAGCAGTGATATCCCCACAGGGGAAAAATCCTACGAGCAGTACTTC. It translates to CASSDIPTGEKSYEQYF.

This clone was seen only once. V is TRBV27 and J is TRBJ2-1; 11 bases line up with TRBD2. The germline gives CDR1 MNHEY, CDR2 SMNVEV (reference sequence). V was clipped by 0 bases and J by 4 bases; unmatched bases: 20. The CDR3 totals 22 residues. CDR3 DNA: TGTGCCAGCAGTTTATCTTGGCAGGGGATCAACTTAGCGGGAGGGCCGTACAATGAGCAGTTCTTC. This encodes CASSLSWQGINLAGGPYNEQFF.

This clone came up a few times. The V gene is TRBV7-9, the J gene TRBJ2-1; TRBD2 matches 14 bases. Losses at the gene ends were 2 bases for V and 9 bases for J; bases not matched to a gene: 9. Germline V lookup: CDR1 SEHNR, CDR2 FQNEAQ (reference sequence). The CDR3 runs to 17 residues. CDR3 protein: CASSLYGTSGSLGEQFF. The CDR3 DNA sequence: TGTGCCAGCAGCTTATATGGGACTAGCGGGAGTCTAGGTGAGCAGTTCTTC.

This clone was seen once. The V call is TRBV5-5, the J call TRBJ1-2; 9 bases match TRBD1. Germline trimming cut 2 bases from V and 8 bases from J; bases unmatched to any gene: 13. Germline loops: CDR1 SGHKS, CDR2 YYEKEE (reference sequence). The CDR3 contains 16 residues. For the CDR3, the DNA is TGTGCCAGCAGCTTCTCTTGGACAGGGGAAATGGGGGGCTACACCTTC. Residues: CASSFSWTGEMGGYTF.

V is TRBV6-1 and J is TRBJ1-5, with 10 nucleotides matching TRBD1. The germline V gene has CDR1 MNHNS and CDR2 SASEGT. The CDR3 runs to 18 residues. V was clipped by 2 bases and J by 3 bases; unmatched bases: 10. Here the CDR3 reads CASSEQLPGQGTNQPQHF. The DNA for the CDR3 is TGTGCCAGCAGTGAACAATTACCGGGACAGGGGACCAATCAGCCCCAGCATTTT.

This chain uses TRBV14 with TRBJ2-2, with D possibly being TRBD2 (6 bases). The length of the CDR3 is 16 residues. From germline, CDR1 is SGHDN and CDR2 FVKESK. The germline V and J ends were trimmed by 0 bases and 7 bases, with 15 bases remaining between them. The CDR3 DNA reads as TGTGCCAGCAGCCAAGAACTAGCCGCCGTGGGCGGGGAGCTGTTTTTT. Amino acids: CASSQELAAVGGELFF.

About this clone itself: A junction end diverges from the germline sequence, so it may reflect a read error. The chain links TRBV7-9 to TRBJ2-3, with 13 bases fitting TRBD2. Per germline, CDR1 SEHNR and CDR2 FQNEAQ (reference sequence). The CDR3 consists of 16 residues. As DNA, the CDR3 is TGTTCCAGCAGCTTCACTAGCGGGAGGGCCGGAGATACGCAGTATTTT. Amino acid sequence: CSSSFTSGRAGDTQYF.

V is TRBV27 and J is TRBJ1-5, with D possibly being TRBD1 (5 bases). Germline V gives CDR1 MNHEY, CDR2 SMNVEV (reference sequence). This CDR3 region has 16 residues. V lost 2 bases to trimming and J lost 4 bases, with 15 bases between them. This CDR3 reads CASSLASGLLNQPQHF. In nucleotides, the CDR3 is TGTGCCAGCAGTTTAGCATCAGGGCTCCTTAATCAGCCCCAGCATTTT.

The chain recombines TRBV11-2 with TRBJ1-2, with TRBD1 matching 7 bases. The CDR3 has 14 amino acids. Germline CDR1 reads SGHAT; CDR2 reads FQNNGV. V was clipped by 5 bases and J by 8 bases; unmatched bases: 11. In DNA form, the CDR3 reads TGTGCCAGCAGCCCCAGTGCAGGGGGTGACGGCTACACCTTC. It encodes CASSPSAGGDGYTF.